One and the same sample provided the 9 T cell receptor beta chains below, sequenced in a study of human T cells and chemical hapten exposure. Time point meaning: patch test 2, 6 weeks after DPC sensitization. As for treatment: therapeutic diphenylcyclopropenone sensitization with weekly scalp DPC. TCRdb re-called the RACE reads with MiXCR, one entry per CDR3 protein. This sample has about 380,000 distinct CDR3 sequences; about 6% occur once, and the top ten carry more than 5.5%. The material was whole blood, obtained in connection with sensitization to the hapten diphenylcyclopropenone (DPC). The receptors shown here come from a woman aged 18-35 years with alopecia areata. Some clones in this sample may be carry-over from other donors' samples.

In this sample, this clonotype turned up many times. The chain links TRBV6-6 to TRBJ1-3, with a weak D call TRBD1 (6 bases). This CDR3 has 16 amino acids. The germline V gene has CDR1 MNHNY and CDR2 SVGAGI (reference sequence). Trimming took off 6 bases at V and 0 bases at J, with 15 bases between the two ends. CDR3 sequence reads: CASRRQAIVSGNTIYF. The CDR3 DNA reads as TGTGCCAGCAGAAGACAGGCGATTGTCTCTGGAAACACCATATATTTT.

This clonotype was recorded at least ten times. This chain links TRBV6-5 with TRBJ2-1; tentative D call: TRBD1 (6 bases). With 6 bases removed from V and 7 bases from J, the gap between germline ends came to 13 bases. Germline V gene sequence: CDR1 MNHEY, CDR2 SVGAGI. This CDR3 contains 13 residues. The CDR3 bases are TGTGCCAGCAGAAGGACAGTGACTAATGAGCAGTTCTTC. Amino acid sequence: CASRRTVTNEQFF.

The chain links TRBV6-2 or TRBV6-3 to TRBJ2-1, with D possibly matching TRBD1 (6 bases). V was pared by 5 bases and J by 3 bases, with 14 bases between. The CDR3 contains 15 residues. Germline values: CDR1 MNHEY, CDR2 SVGEGT. In DNA, the CDR3 is TGTGCCAGCAGTCCCAAGAGAGGGGGCTACAATGAGCAGTTCTTC. Amino acid sequence: CASSPKRGGYNEQFF.

This clonotype showed up just a few times. The genes are TRBV5-1 and TRBJ1-1, with D hard to call. Germline CDR1 SGHRS, CDR2 YFSETQ. Trimming removed 5 bases from V and 0 bases from J, with 11 bases in between. There are 14 residues in the CDR3. The CDR3 sequence: CASRFDGLNTEAFF. The DNA of the CDR3 is TGCGCCAGCAGATTCGACGGCCTGAACACTGAAGCTTTCTTT.

This clonotype was counted many times. This chain links TRBV20-1 with TRBJ2-7, with D hard to call. Trimming cost V 2 bases and J 0 bases, with 14 bases left between them. Germline loops: CDR1 DFQATT, CDR2 SNEGSKA (reference sequence). The CDR3 runs 15 residues. As DNA, the CDR3 is TGCAGTGCTAGACACGGCAGGCAAATCTCCTACGAGCAGTACTTC. Its translation: CSARHGRQISYEQYF.

In its sample, this clonotype was seen many times. The chain joins TRBV6-5 to TRBJ1-1, with D perhaps TRBD1 (5 bases). Germline CDR1 and CDR2: MNHEY and SVGAGI. V lost 0 bases and J 8 bases, leaving 10 bases between the germline ends. This CDR3 contains 13 residues. Here the CDR3 reads CASSYSWGSEAFF. The DNA of the CDR3 is TGTGCCAGCAGTTACTCTTGGGGCTCCGAAGCTTTCTTT.

J is TRBJ1-2 and V is TRBV4-3; the D gene is possibly TRBD1 (5 bases). The CDR3 length is 22 residues. Trimming took off 3 bases at V and 3 bases at J, with 35 bases between the two ends. Per germline, CDR1 LGHNA and CDR2 YSLEER. As DNA, the CDR3 is TGCGCCAGCAGCCATATTGCGGGGGGAGCGATGGATCTCGGGGCGGCTCACTATGGCTACACCTTC. Its protein product is CASSHIAGGAMDLGAAHYGYTF.

The chain is built from TRBV18 and TRBJ1-3; D is unresolved. CDR3 length equals 17 residues. V lost 0 bases and J lost 1, with 13 bases in between. Germline CDR1 is KGHSH and CDR2 is LQKENI. CDR3 sequence (DNA): TGTGCCAGCTCACCACCGAACAGCGGTGGTTCTGGAAACACCATATATTTT. It specifies CASSPPNSGGSGNTIYF.

This clonotype was seen many times. The V and J genes are TRBV11-2 and TRBJ2-1; D is unclear. The CDR3 runs 13 residues. V was clipped by 1 base and J by 1 base, with 2 bases between them. Per the germline V gene, CDR1 is SGHAT and CDR2 is FQNNGV. CDR3: CASSLVSYNEQFF. The CDR3 DNA is TGTGCCAGCAGCTTAGTATCCTACAATGAGCAGTTCTTC. Combining the CDR3 with reference TRBV11-2 and TRBJ2-1 gives the whole variable domain EAGVAQSPRYKIIEKRQSVAFWCNPISGHATLYWYQQILGQGPKLLIQFQNNGVVDDSQLPKDRFSAERLKGVDSTLKIQPAKLEDSAVYLCASSLVSYNEQFFGPGTRLTVL.